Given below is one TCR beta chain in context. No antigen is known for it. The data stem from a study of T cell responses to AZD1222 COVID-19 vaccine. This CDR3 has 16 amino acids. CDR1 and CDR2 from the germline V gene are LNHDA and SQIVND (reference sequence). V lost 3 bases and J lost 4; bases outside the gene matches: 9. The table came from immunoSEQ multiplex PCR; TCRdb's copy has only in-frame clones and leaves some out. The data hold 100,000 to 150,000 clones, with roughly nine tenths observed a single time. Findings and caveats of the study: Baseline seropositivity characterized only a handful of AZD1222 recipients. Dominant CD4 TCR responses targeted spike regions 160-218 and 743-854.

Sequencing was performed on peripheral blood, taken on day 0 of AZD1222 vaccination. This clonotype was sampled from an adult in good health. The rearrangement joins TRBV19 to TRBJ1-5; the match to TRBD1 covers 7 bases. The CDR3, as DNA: TGTGCCAGTAGTATTTCGAGGCAGGGGGTAAATCAGCCCCAGCATTTT. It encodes CASSISRQGVNQPQHF.